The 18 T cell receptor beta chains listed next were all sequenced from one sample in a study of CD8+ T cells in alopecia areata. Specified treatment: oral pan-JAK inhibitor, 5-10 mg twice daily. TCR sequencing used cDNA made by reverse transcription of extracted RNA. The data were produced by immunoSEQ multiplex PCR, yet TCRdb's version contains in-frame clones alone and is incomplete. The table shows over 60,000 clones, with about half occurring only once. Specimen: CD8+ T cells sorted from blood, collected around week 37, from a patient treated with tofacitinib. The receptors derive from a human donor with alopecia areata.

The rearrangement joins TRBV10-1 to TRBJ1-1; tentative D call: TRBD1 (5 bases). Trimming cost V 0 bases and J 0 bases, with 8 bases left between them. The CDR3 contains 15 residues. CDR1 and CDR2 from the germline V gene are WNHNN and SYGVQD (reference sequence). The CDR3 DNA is TGCGCCAGCAGTGAGTCGGGGACCTTGAACACTGAAGCTTTCTTT. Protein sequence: CASSESGTLNTEAFF.

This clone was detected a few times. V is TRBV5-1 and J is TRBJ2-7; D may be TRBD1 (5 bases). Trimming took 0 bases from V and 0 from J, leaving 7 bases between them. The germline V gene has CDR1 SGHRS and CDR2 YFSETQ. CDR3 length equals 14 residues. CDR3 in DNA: TGCGCCAGCAGCTTGGTCGACAGCTCCTACGAGCAGTACTTC. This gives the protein CASSLVDSSYEQYF.

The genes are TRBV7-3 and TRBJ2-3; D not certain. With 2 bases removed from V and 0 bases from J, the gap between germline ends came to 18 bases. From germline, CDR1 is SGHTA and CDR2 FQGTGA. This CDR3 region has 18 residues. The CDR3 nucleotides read TGTGCCAGCAGCTTATTCCCGACCAGAGAAACTAGCACAGATACGCAGTATTTT. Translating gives CASSLFPTRETSTDTQYF.

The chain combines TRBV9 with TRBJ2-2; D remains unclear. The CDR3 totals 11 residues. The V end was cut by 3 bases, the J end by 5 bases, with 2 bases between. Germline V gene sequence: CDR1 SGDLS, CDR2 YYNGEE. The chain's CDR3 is CASSGTGELFF. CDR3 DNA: TGTGCCAGCAGCGGAACCGGGGAGCTGTTTTTT.

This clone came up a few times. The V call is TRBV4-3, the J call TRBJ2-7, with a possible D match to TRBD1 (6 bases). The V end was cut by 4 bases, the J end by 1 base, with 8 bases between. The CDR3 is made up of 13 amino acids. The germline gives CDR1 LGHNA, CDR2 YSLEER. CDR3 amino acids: CASSLDRSYEQYF. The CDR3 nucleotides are TGCGCCAGCAGCCTGGACAGATCCTACGAGCAGTACTTC.

CDR3 nucleotide sequence: TGTGCCAGCAGCTTGGGACTAGCGGGAGGGCCGGGGGAGACCCAGTACTTC. Translated: CASSLGLAGGPGETQYF. The chain recombines TRBV9 with TRBJ2-5; TRBD2 aligns across 16 bases. Germline loops: CDR1 SGDLS, CDR2 YYNGEE. CDR3 length: 17 residues. V lost 4 bases, J lost 5 bases, and 8 bases stayed unmatched. Looking up the rest from reference TRBV9 and TRBJ2-5 gives the full variable domain: DSGVTQTPKHLITATGQRVTLRCSPRSGDLSVYWYQQSLDQGLQFLIQYYNGEERAKGNILERFSAQQFPDLHSELNLSSLELGDSALYFCASSLGLAGGPGETQYFGPGTRLLVL.

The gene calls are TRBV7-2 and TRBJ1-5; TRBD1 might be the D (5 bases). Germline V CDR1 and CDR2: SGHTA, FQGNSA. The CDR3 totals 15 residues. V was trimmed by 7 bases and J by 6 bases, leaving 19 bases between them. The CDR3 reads CASTPSRGVTQPQHF. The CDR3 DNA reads TGTGCCAGCACCCCCAGCCGGGGGGTTACTCAGCCCCAGCATTTT.

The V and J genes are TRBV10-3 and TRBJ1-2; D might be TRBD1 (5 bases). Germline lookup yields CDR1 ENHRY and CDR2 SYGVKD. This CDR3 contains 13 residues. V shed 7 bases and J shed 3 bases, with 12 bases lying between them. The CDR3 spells CAINIGDDYGYTF. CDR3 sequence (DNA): TGTGCCATCAATATCGGGGACGACTATGGCTACACCTTC.

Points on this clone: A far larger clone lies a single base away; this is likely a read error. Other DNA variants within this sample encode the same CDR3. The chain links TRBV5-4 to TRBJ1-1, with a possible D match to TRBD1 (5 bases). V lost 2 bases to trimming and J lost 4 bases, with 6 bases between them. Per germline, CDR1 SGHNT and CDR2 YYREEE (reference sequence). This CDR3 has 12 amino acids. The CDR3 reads CASSFGTTEAFF. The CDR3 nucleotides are TGTGCCAGCAGCTTCGGGACCACTGAAGCTTTCTTT.

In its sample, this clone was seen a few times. In nucleotides, the CDR3 is TGTGCCAGCAGCCCCCCGGGCGGGGACGAGCAGTACTTC. Residues: CASSPPGGDEQYF. The chain combines TRBV7-9 with TRBJ2-7; TRBD2 is a possible D gene (6 bases). The length of the CDR3 is 13 residues. The V gene lost 5 bases and the J gene lost 5 bases, with 13 bases spanning the gap. Germline lookup yields CDR1 SEHNR and CDR2 FQNEAQ (reference sequence).

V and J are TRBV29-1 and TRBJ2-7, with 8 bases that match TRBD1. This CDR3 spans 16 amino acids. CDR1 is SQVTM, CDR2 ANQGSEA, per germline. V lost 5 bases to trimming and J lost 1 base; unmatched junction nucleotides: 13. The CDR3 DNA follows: TGCAGCGTTCGACTCGTAGGACAGGGCGCTTCCTACGAGCAGTACTTC. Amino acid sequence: CSVRLVGQGASYEQYF.

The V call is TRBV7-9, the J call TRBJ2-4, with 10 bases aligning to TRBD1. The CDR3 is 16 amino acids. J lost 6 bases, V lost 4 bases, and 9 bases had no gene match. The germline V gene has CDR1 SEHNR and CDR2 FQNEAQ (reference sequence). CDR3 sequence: CASSSADRGHGNIQYF. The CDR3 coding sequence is TGTGCCAGCAGCTCAGCAGACAGGGGGCATGGAAACATTCAGTACTTC.

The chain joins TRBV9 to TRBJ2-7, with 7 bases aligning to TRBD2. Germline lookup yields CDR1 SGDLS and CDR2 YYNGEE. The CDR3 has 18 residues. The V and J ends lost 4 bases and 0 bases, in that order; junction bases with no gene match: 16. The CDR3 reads CASSLRASGESYSYEQYF. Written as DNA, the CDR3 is TGTGCCAGCAGCTTGAGGGCTAGCGGAGAATCTTACTCCTACGAGCAGTACTTC.

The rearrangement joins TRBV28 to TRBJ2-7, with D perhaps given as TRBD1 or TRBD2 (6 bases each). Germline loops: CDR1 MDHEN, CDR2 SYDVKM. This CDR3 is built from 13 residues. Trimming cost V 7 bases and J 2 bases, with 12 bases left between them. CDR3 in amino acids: CASTVGGTYEQYF. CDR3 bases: TGTGCCAGCACGGTGGGGGGCACCTACGAGCAGTACTTC.

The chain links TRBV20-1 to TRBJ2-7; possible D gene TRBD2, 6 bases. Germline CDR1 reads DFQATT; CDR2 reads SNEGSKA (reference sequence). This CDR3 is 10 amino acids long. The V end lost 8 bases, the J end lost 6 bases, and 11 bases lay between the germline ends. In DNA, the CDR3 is TGCAGTCCCCACGGGGGCGAGCAGTACTTC. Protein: CSPHGGEQYF.

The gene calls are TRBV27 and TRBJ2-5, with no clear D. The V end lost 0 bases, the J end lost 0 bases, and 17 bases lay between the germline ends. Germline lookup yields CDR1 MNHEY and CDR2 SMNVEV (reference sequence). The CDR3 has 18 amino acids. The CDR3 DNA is TGTGCCAGCAGTTTATCGCCTTCTGAACTACGACACCAAGAGACCCAGTACTTC. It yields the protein CASSLSPSELRHQETQYF.

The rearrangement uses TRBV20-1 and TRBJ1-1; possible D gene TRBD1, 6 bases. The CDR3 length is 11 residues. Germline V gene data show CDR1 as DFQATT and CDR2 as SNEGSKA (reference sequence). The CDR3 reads CSQGWDTEAFF. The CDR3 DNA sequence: TGCTCACAGGGTTGGGACACTGAAGCTTTCTTT.

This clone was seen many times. In DNA, the CDR3 is TGTGCCAGTAGTATTTTCGGGAGGGGGCCGAACACTGAAGCTTTCTTT. This encodes CASSIFGRGPNTEAFF. The V and J genes are TRBV19 and TRBJ1-1, with 7 bases that match TRBD1. Per germline, CDR1 LNHDA and CDR2 SQIVND (reference sequence). After removal of 3 bases from V and 1 base from J, the junction contained 8 bases not matched to a gene. The CDR3 length is 16 residues.